This T cell receptor (beta chain) was profiled in a study of blood T cell repertoires in COVID-19. Trimming took 1 base from V and 6 from J; bases not matched to a gene: 15. CDR3 length: 19 amino acids. CDR1 SGHVS and CDR2 FQNEAQ come from the germline V gene. Some clones are missing from TCRdb's copy, which holds only in-frame ones; the method was immunoSEQ multiplex PCR. The sample holds around 460,000 clones; over 85% are singletons and the top ten take roughly 0.76%. The Seattle patients joined while their infection was active and were tracked longitudinally afterward. The chain recombines TRBV7-8 with TRBJ2-2, with 9 bases fitting TRBD1. Specimen: peripheral blood. This sequence was found in a man aged 18-30 years with COVID-19, enrolled during active disease. CDR3 sequence: CASSLVRRGQGLLPGELFF. CDR3 nucleotides: TGTGCCAGCAGCTTAGTTAGAAGGGGACAGGGACTTCTCCCCGGGGAGCTGTTTTTT.